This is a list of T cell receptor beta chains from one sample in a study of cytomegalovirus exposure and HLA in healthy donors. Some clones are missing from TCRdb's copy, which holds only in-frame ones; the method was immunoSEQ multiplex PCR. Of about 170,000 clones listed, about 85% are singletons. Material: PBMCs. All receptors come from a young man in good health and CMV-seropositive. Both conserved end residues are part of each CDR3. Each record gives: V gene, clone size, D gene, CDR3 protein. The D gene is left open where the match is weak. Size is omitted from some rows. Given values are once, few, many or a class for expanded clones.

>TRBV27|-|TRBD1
CASSLGDRYTDTQYF
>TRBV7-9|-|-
CSSSRGSNQPQHF
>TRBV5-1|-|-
CASSSGVLSSTEAFF
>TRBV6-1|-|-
CASSPQETQYF
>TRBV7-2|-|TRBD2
CASSWEGLGGELFF
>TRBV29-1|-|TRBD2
CSVEDFRGEGPLETQYF
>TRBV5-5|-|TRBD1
CASSLGTGINHEKLFF
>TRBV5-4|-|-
CASSPGQGPNTGELFF
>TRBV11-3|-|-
CASSHSSSYNEQFF
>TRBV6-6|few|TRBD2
CASSWGLAGGETQYF